These 11 T cell receptor beta chains were all obtained from the same sample, sequenced in a study of siplizumab effects on memory and regulatory T cells (dated by TCRdb to about 2019). For approximately six days, cells in the mixed lymphocyte reaction were kept in coculture at 37 degrees C. Receptor libraries were prepared by the immunoSEQ multiplex PCR assay. Here the immuneACCESS table is served through TCRdb, limited to in-frame sequences with V and J called. Missing clones are a known gap in these copies; in checked studies unresolved V genes cover under half, and the rest lacks a known reason. Recorded for this sample are about 14,000 clones; approximately 48% of them occurred a single time. The ten largest clones represent roughly 10% of the sample. Antigen specificity for these receptors is unknown. The material sequenced was CFSE-low (dividing) CD4+ T cells sorted from an allogeneic mixed lymphocyte reaction. All receptors derive from a human donor in good health; the cells came from an allogeneic mixed lymphocyte reaction.

The genes are TRBV19 and TRBJ1-1; 7 nucleotides match TRBD1. Germline CDR1 LNHDA, CDR2 SQIVND (reference sequence). V trimming: 4 bases; J trimming: 6 bases; junction bases outside the gene matches: 14. CDR3 length: 16 amino acids. CDR3 nucleotides: TGTGCCAGTAGTACCTTCGACAGGGTCGGATTCCCTGAAGCTTTCTTT. Translating gives CASSTFDRVGFPEAFF.

The V gene is TRBV4-1, the J gene TRBJ1-2; 8 positions match TRBD1. V was pared by 0 bases and J by 4 bases, with 4 bases of the junction left unmatched. This CDR3 comprises 15 residues. The germline V gene has CDR1 MGHRA and CDR2 YSYEKL. Here the CDR3 reads CASSQDPGGTYGYTF. CDR3 DNA sequence: TGCGCCAGCAGCCAAGATCCAGGGGGCACCTATGGCTACACCTTC.

The rearrangement uses TRBV7-2 and TRBJ2-7; D may be TRBD1 or TRBD2 (5 bases each). Per the germline V gene, CDR1 is SGHTA and CDR2 is FQGNSA. Trimming shortened V by 4 bases and J by 2 bases, and 12 bases separated the two germline ends. CDR3 size: 14 residues. The CDR3 nucleotides read TGTGCCAGCAGCTCCCGGGACGGTGCCTACGAGCAGTACTTC. Protein sequence: CASSSRDGAYEQYF.

Only a few counts were recorded for this clone. V and J are TRBV5-4 and TRBJ2-7; perhaps D is TRBD1 or TRBD2 (5 bases each). This CDR3 is 13 amino acids long. Trimming cost V 2 bases and J 5 bases, with 11 bases left between them. CDR1 SGHNT and CDR2 YYREEE come from the germline V gene (reference sequence). The CDR3 here is CASSFGTSNEQYF. In DNA, the CDR3 is TGTGCCAGCAGCTTCGGGACCTCGAACGAGCAGTACTTC. Full variable domain (outside the CDR3, taken from reference TRBV5-4 and TRBJ2-7): ETGVTQSPTHLIKTRGQQVTLRCSSQSGHNTVSWYQQALGQGPQFIFQYYREEENGRGNFPPRFSGLQFPNYSSELNVNALELDDSALYLCASSFGTSNEQYFGPGTRLTVT.

CDR3 in DNA: TGTGCCAGCAGCCCCCAGGGCCGCGGTTGGGCCCAGCATTTT. Its protein is CASSPQGRGWAQHF. This chain links TRBV27 with TRBJ1-5, with TRBD1 as a possible D gene (5 bases). From germline, CDR1 is MNHEY and CDR2 SMNVEV (reference sequence). CDR3 length equals 14 residues. The V gene lost 6 bases and the J gene lost 11 bases, with 20 bases spanning the gap.

In DNA form, the CDR3 reads TGCGCCAGCAGCCAAGTAGGGGGTAATCAGCCCCAGCATTTT. Its protein product is CASSQVGGNQPQHF. The rearrangement links TRBV4-1 to TRBJ1-5; tentatively, D is TRBD1 (6 bases). The CDR3 consists of 14 residues. Germline CDR1 MGHRA, CDR2 YSYEKL. V lost 1 base to trimming and J lost 4 bases, with 8 bases between them.

In this sample, this clone turned up a few times. This rearrangement joins TRBV11-3 to TRBJ1-1, with TRBD1 matching 9 bases. The V and J ends lost 3 bases and 4 bases, in that order; junction bases with no gene match: 6. The CDR3 is made up of 15 amino acids. Germline CDR1 and CDR2: SGHNT and YENEEA. CDR3 nucleotides: TGTGCCAGCAGCTTGGTACAGGGGGCCGGCACTGAAGCTTTCTTT. Translation gives CASSLVQGAGTEAFF.

This clone was recorded a few times. The genes are TRBV11-2 and TRBJ2-5; 7 nucleotides match TRBD1. This CDR3 is built from 17 residues. Germline V gene lookup returns CDR1 SGHAT and CDR2 FQNNGV. V gave up 5 bases and J gave up 2 bases; unmatched junction bases: 14. The CDR3 coding sequence is TGTGCCAGCAGCAGGGGCCAGACAGGGTTCCGACAAGAGACCCAGTACTTC. It specifies CASSRGQTGFRQETQYF.

This sequence joins TRBV5-1 and TRBJ2-5; perhaps TRBD2 as D (6 bases). The J call may be mistaken, given a closer DNA end match to TRBJ2-7. CDR3 length: 14 amino acids. Germline CDR1 is SGHRS and CDR2 is YFSETQ. CDR3 sequence (DNA): TGCGCCAGCAGCTTCGACTTGGGGGGCTACGAGCAGTACTTC. This codes for CASSFDLGGYEQYF.

The rearrangement links TRBV5-1 to TRBJ2-3; 8 nucleotides match TRBD2. V lost 0 bases, J lost 4 bases, and 10 bases stayed unmatched. There are 17 residues in the CDR3. Germline CDR1 and CDR2: SGHRS and YFSETQ. The CDR3 nucleotides are TGCGCCAGCAGCTTGGCTCGGGGGGGAGGTAGAGCAGATACGCAGTATTTT. Its protein is CASSLARGGGRADTQYF. The whole variable domain, filled in from reference TRBV5-1 and TRBJ2-3, reads KAGVTQTPRYLIKTRGQQVTLSCSPISGHRSVSWYQQTPGQGLQFLFEYFSETQRNKGNFPGRFSGRQFSNSRSEMNVSTLELGDSALYLCASSLARGGGRADTQYFGPGTRLTVL.

The rearrangement joins TRBV19 to TRBJ1-2, with D maybe TRBD1 (6 bases). CDR3 length: 12 amino acids. CDR1 is LNHDA and CDR2 is SQIVND in the germline V gene (reference sequence). The V and J ends lost 8 bases and 8 bases respectively, with 15 bases between them. The CDR3 sequence is CASFRGEGGYTF. The CDR3 bases are TGTGCCAGTTTCAGGGGAGAAGGAGGCTACACCTTC.